This passage covers 25 T cell receptor beta chains from one sample sequenced in a study of blood T cell repertoires in COVID-19. The data were produced by immunoSEQ multiplex PCR, yet TCRdb's version contains in-frame clones alone and is incomplete. The sample has under 200,000 clones; 70% to 80% are singletons. Specimen: peripheral blood. The receptors originated from a woman aged 55 to 70 with COVID-19, enrolled during active disease.

The chain carries TRBV20-1 and TRBJ1-2; TRBD1 agrees at 11 bases. The CDR3 consists of 15 residues. Germline CDR1 DFQATT, CDR2 SNEGSKA (reference sequence). J gave up 7 bases and V 3 bases, and 10 bases lay outside the gene matches. CDR3 DNA sequence: TGCAGTGCTAGTAAGGATGGACAGGGGGCTAGTGGCTACACCTTC. Its protein product is CSASKDGQGASGYTF.

About this clone: This likely comes from a read error, as the CDR3 has no conserved phenylalanine or tryptophan at its end. The DNA is left out, because the CDR3 cannot be placed on it with certainty; the CDR3 is given as TCRdb lists it. The gene calls are TRBV28 and TRBJ2-7; the listed D gene, TRBD1, was not tested against the DNA. Termini included, the CDR3 measures 8 amino acids. Germline CDR1 is MDHEN and CDR2 is SYDVKM. CDR3 sequence reads: CASSKDPG.

The genes are TRBV11-2 and TRBJ2-2; tentatively, D is TRBD1 (5 bases). The V and J ends lost 2 bases and 7 bases respectively, with 17 bases between them. Germline values: CDR1 SGHAT, CDR2 FQNNGV. This CDR3 contains 16 residues. The CDR3 reads CASSLLGAGLGGELFF. For the CDR3, the DNA is TGTGCCAGCAGCTTATTAGGTGCAGGGCTTGGCGGGGAGCTGTTTTTT.

V and J are TRBV5-4 and TRBJ1-1; TRBD1 is a possible D gene (6 bases). Between the trimmed V and J ends, which lost 9 bases and 4 bases, there was a span of 16 bases. Germline V gene data show CDR1 as SGHNT and CDR2 as YYREEE (reference sequence). The CDR3 runs to 13 residues. Written as DNA, the CDR3 is TGTGCCATCTCCCTCAGGGGATCCACTGAAGCTTTCTTT. Its translation is CAISLRGSTEAFF.

This chain uses TRBV12-5 with TRBJ2-3, with a tentative D call TRBD2 (5 bases). V gave up 1 base and J gave up 2 bases, with 34 bases separating them. The CDR3 covers 23 residues. Germline CDR1 and CDR2: LGHNT and FRNRAP. The CDR3: CASGLEPPHLLATLVLSTDTQYF. CDR3 nucleotide sequence: TGTGCTAGTGGTTTGGAACCACCCCACCTCCTAGCTACCCTCGTTCTTTCCACAGATACGCAGTATTTT.

This chain joins TRBV7-2 and TRBJ1-5, with D possibly matching TRBD1 (5 bases). CDR1 SGHTA and CDR2 FQGNSA come from the germline V gene. Trimming pared 2 bases from V and 3 bases from J, leaving 8 bases between. This CDR3 contains 14 residues. In DNA form, the CDR3 reads TGTGCCAGCAGCTTAACACAGGTCAATCAGCCCCAGCATTTT. Protein: CASSLTQVNQPQHF.

The chain employs TRBV24-1 and TRBJ1-3; 7 bases align to TRBD1. The length of the CDR3 is 14 residues. V was clipped by 4 bases and J by 2 bases; unmatched bases: 1. Germline V gives CDR1 KGHDR, CDR2 SFDVKD. This CDR3 reads CATSEGTAGNTIYF. The CDR3 DNA reads TGTGCCACCAGTGAAGGGACAGCTGGAAACACCATATATTTT.

This clone was counted between two and nine times. V is TRBV27 and J is TRBJ2-2; TRBD2 matches 8 bases. This CDR3 is built from 16 residues. V lost 0 bases, J lost 2 bases, and 2 bases stayed unmatched. Germline V gene data show CDR1 as MNHEY and CDR2 as SMNVEV (reference sequence). CDR3 sequence: CASSLSAGGNTGELFF. CDR3 DNA: TGTGCCAGCAGTTTATCCGCGGGGGGCAACACCGGGGAGCTGTTTTTT.

The chain combines TRBV11-1 with TRBJ2-1; D gene unclear. Germline CDR1 SGHAT, CDR2 FQDESV (reference sequence). The CDR3 consists of 13 residues. V was pared by 7 bases and J by 1 base, with 8 bases between. DNA for the CDR3: TGTGCCAGCAACAACCCTTCCTACAATGAGCAGTTCTTC. Its protein is CASNNPSYNEQFF. The full variable domain, completed using reference TRBV11-1 and TRBJ2-1, is EAEVAQSPRYKITEKSQAVAFWCDPISGHATLYWYRQILGQGPELLVQFQDESVVDDSQLPKDRFSAERLKGVDSTLKIQPAELGDSAMYLCASNNPSYNEQFFGPGTRLTVL.

V and J are TRBV2 and TRBJ1-2; TRBD1 is a possible D gene (5 bases). The V gene lost 10 bases and the J gene lost 6 bases, with 12 bases spanning the gap. Germline assignment: CDR1 SNHLY and CDR2 FYNNEI. The CDR3 is 11 amino acids. Here the CDR3 DNA reads TGTGCCAACCGGGGGTTGAATGGCTACACCTTC. Its translation: CANRGLNGYTF.

Here the CDR3 DNA reads TGTGCCAGCAGTTTACCCGGTACAGGGGCTTACTCCTCTGGGGCCAACGTCCTGACTTTC. Protein product: CASSLPGTGAYSSGANVLTF. The chain joins TRBV28 to TRBJ2-6; 7 bases are a match to TRBD1. V was pared by 2 bases and J by 0 bases, with 13 bases of the junction left unmatched. Germline values: CDR1 MDHEN, CDR2 SYDVKM. The CDR3 extends over 20 amino acids.

The CDR3 DNA follows: TGTGCCAGCAGTTTGGCGGGACAGGTCTTTGGAAACACCATATATTTT. This gives the protein CASSLAGQVFGNTIYF. The rearrangement joins TRBV28 to TRBJ1-3, with 8 positions matching TRBD1. Germline V CDR1 and CDR2: MDHEN, SYDVKM. There are 16 residues in the CDR3. Unmatched junction bases numbered 7, after V lost 3 bases and J lost 3 bases.

The chain is built from TRBV27 and TRBJ2-7, with a tentative D call TRBD2 (6 bases). V lost 0 bases and J 5 bases, leaving 8 bases between the germline ends. Germline V gene sequence: CDR1 MNHEY, CDR2 SMNVEV (reference sequence). This CDR3 has 13 residues. This chain's CDR3 is CASSLSGRHEQYF. CDR3 DNA sequence: TGTGCCAGCAGTTTATCCGGGAGACACGAGCAGTACTTC.

This sequence joins TRBV29-1 and TRBJ1-1; a weak D match, TRBD1 (6 bases). Deletions cut 3 bases from V and 3 bases from J, with 17 bases between. Germline CDR1 reads SQVTM; CDR2 reads ANQGSEA. This CDR3 contains 15 residues. The CDR3 reads CSVDSITGYYTEAFF. In DNA, the CDR3 is TGCAGCGTTGATAGTATCACAGGGTACTACACTGAAGCTTTCTTT.

J is TRBJ2-4 and V is TRBV15, with D unresolved. The CDR3 sequence is 20 residues long. Between the trimmed V and J ends, which lost 0 bases and 0 bases, there was a span of 21 bases. Germline V gene sequence: CDR1 LNHNV, CDR2 YYDKDF (reference sequence). Here the CDR3 reads CATSRDPAADSQIAKNIQYF. In DNA, the CDR3 is TGTGCCACCAGCAGAGATCCGGCGGCAGACTCTCAGATAGCCAAAAACATTCAGTACTTC.

J is TRBJ2-7 and V is TRBV7-6; 12 bases are a match to TRBD2. The CDR3 covers 17 residues. Germline values: CDR1 SGHVS, CDR2 FNYEAQ. V lost 5 bases to trimming and J lost 4 bases; unmatched junction nucleotides: 12. CDR3 residues: CASSLEASGRASYEQYF. Here the CDR3 DNA reads TGTGCCAGCAGCCTAGAGGCTAGCGGGAGGGCGTCTTACGAGCAGTACTTC.

The chain carries TRBV6-6 and TRBJ2-2; 13 bases match TRBD2. Germline CDR1 MNHNY, CDR2 SVGAGI (reference sequence). The CDR3 is 17 residues long. J gave up 2 bases and V 5 bases, and 5 bases lay outside the gene matches. Written as DNA, the CDR3 is TGTGCCAGCAGTCACCCGGGACTAGCGGGAAACACCGGGGAGCTGTTTTTT. This sequence encodes CASSHPGLAGNTGELFF.

This clone was found once. The gene calls are TRBV19 and TRBJ2-1; 11 bases line up with TRBD2. Germline-derived CDR1 and CDR2 are LNHDA and SQIVND (reference sequence). The CDR3 is made up of 16 amino acids. The V gene end was trimmed by 4 bases and the J gene end by 8 bases; junction bases not matched to a gene: 10. The DNA of the CDR3 is TGTGCCAGTAGTAGTTCCGGGACTAGCGGTCTCTATGAGCAGTTCTTC. The encoded protein is CASSSSGTSGLYEQFF.

In this sample, this clone turned up once. The gene calls are TRBV5-6 and TRBJ1-6; TRBD1 is a possible D gene (6 bases). Trimming removed 4 bases from V and 14 bases from J, with 22 bases in between. Looked up from germline, CDR1 is SGHDT and CDR2 is YYEEEE. The CDR3 loop spans 15 amino acids. CDR3 DNA: TGTGCCAGCAGCGCGGCGCAGGGGCTATCCATGGCCCTCCACTTT. Translating it yields CASSAAQGLSMALHF.

As for this clone: The junction does not match germline at one end; this may be a read error. This same CDR3 is encoded by further DNA sequences in the sample. The chain is built from TRBV9 and TRBJ1-3, with 7 bases fitting TRBD1. This CDR3 is built from 16 residues. Germline V gene data show CDR1 as SGDLS and CDR2 as YYNGEE. This CDR3 is CASSVDPRGEGNTIYF. CDR3 in DNA: TGTGCTAGCAGCGTAGATCCCAGGGGGGAAGGAAACACCATATATTTT.

The sample holds one count of this clone. The chain combines TRBV7-3 with TRBJ2-1, with 12 bases aligning to TRBD2. The CDR3 is 18 residues long. Germline-derived CDR1 and CDR2 are SGHTA and FQGTGA. The junction had 15 bases not matched to a gene; V was cut back by 5 bases and J by 7 bases. The CDR3 spells CASSQYYALAGGPNEQFF. DNA for the CDR3: TGTGCCAGCAGCCAATATTATGCCCTAGCGGGAGGGCCTAATGAGCAGTTCTTC.

The genes are TRBV9 and TRBJ2-2; 11 bases are shared with TRBD2. Germline V gene sequence: CDR1 SGDLS, CDR2 YYNGEE. The CDR3 extends over 16 amino acids. The J segment lost 4 bases and the V segment lost 9 bases, leaving 11 bases of the junction unmatched. The CDR3 coding sequence is TGTGCCAATACCGCCTCGGGACTAGCGGCCACCGGGGAGCTGTTTTTT. Translation: CANTASGLAATGELFF. Complete variable domain (other parts from reference TRBV9 and TRBJ2-2): DSGVTQTPKHLITATGQRVTLRCSPRSGDLSVYWYQQSLDQGLQFLIQYYNGEERAKGNILERFSAQQFPDLHSELNLSSLELGDSALYFCANTASGLAATGELFFGEGSRLTVL.

The chain employs TRBV27 and TRBJ2-5; 11 nucleotides align to TRBD1. V dropped 3 bases and J dropped 5; count of bases not matched to a gene: 5. Germline loops: CDR1 MNHEY, CDR2 SMNVEV (reference sequence). The CDR3 covers 15 residues. Here the CDR3 reads CASSFTGTGGETQYF. CDR3 DNA: TGTGCCAGCAGTTTCACGGGGACAGGGGGGGAGACCCAGTACTTC.

This sequence joins TRBV4-1 and TRBJ2-1; TRBD2 matches 15 bases. The CDR3 contains 19 residues. V was pared by 0 bases and J by 8 bases, with 11 bases of the junction left unmatched. Germline V gives CDR1 MGHRA, CDR2 YSYEKL. CDR3 nucleotides: TGCGCCAGCAGCCAAGATCAGGGTGGACTAGCGGGGGGGCTTGATGAGCAGTTCTTC. It specifies CASSQDQGGLAGGLDEQFF.

The chain joins TRBV10-1 to TRBJ2-3, with TRBD2 matching over 7 bases. The CDR3 has 15 amino acids. With 3 bases clipped from V and 5 bases from J, the junction kept 8 bases outside the gene matches. Germline CDR1 is WNHNN and CDR2 is SYGVQD (reference sequence). CDR3 sequence (DNA): TGCGCCAGCAGTGATAGTGTGGGGGGGAGAGATACGCAGTATTTT. Amino acid sequence: CASSDSVGGRDTQYF.